This entry lists 15 T cell receptor beta chains sequenced from one sample in a study of T cells after yellow fever vaccination. TCRdb called the 5' RACE reads again in MiXCR, with one record for every CDR3 protein. Of 200,000 to 300,000 distinct CDR3 sequences in the sample, 5.5% to 8.5% were seen once. This sample comprised CD4+ T cells sorted from PBMCs, obtained on the day of the yellow fever booster vaccination. Source of these receptors: a man between 25 and 39 years old who received the YFV17D yellow fever vaccine.

In its sample, this clonotype was seen many times. The chain is built from TRBV7-9 and TRBJ1-1; D remains ambiguous. This CDR3 region has 14 residues. Germline lookup yields CDR1 SEHNR and CDR2 FQNEAQ (reference sequence). V was clipped by 5 bases and J by 5 bases, with 15 bases between them. CDR3 bases: TGTGCCAGCAGCGTGGACGGGTCCCGGACTGAAGCTTTCTTT. Its translation is CASSVDGSRTEAFF.

This clonotype has more than one count but fewer than ten. The chain joins TRBV5-4 to TRBJ2-6, with TRBD1 matching over 9 bases. CDR1 and CDR2 (germline): SGHNT, YYREEE (reference sequence). This CDR3 comprises 16 residues. J was trimmed by 3 bases and V by 3 bases; bases with no gene match: 4. The CDR3 here is CASSSGQGGGANVLTF. Here the CDR3 DNA reads TGTGCCAGCAGCTCGGGACAGGGTGGTGGGGCCAACGTCCTGACTTTC. The variable domain in full, with the rest retrieved from reference TRBV5-4 and TRBJ2-6, is ETGVTQSPTHLIKTRGQQVTLRCSSQSGHNTVSWYQQALGQGPQFIFQYYREEENGRGNFPPRFSGLQFPNYSSELNVNALELDDSALYLCASSSGQGGGANVLTFGAGSRLTVL.

In its sample, this clonotype was seen a few times. The gene calls are TRBV4-3 and TRBJ2-1; D may be TRBD2 (5 bases). V lost 1 base and J 2 bases, leaving 15 bases between the germline ends. This CDR3 spans 17 amino acids. Germline loops: CDR1 LGHNA, CDR2 YSLEER. The CDR3 spells CASSQAETARAYNEQFF. The CDR3, as DNA: TGCGCCAGCAGCCAAGCCGAAACGGCGAGGGCCTACAATGAGCAGTTCTTC.

This clonotype was observed at least ten times. The chain links TRBV3-1 to TRBJ2-5, with no clear D. V lost 9 bases, J lost 4 bases, and 12 bases lay in between. The CDR3 covers 12 residues. CDR1 and CDR2 (germline): LGHDT, YNNKEL (reference sequence). The CDR3 sequence is CASWAVGETQYF. The DNA of the CDR3 is TGTGCCAGTTGGGCGGTTGGAGAGACCCAGTACTTC.

J is TRBJ2-1 and V is TRBV29-1; TRBD1 matches at 7 bases. Germline CDR1 reads SQVTM; CDR2 reads ANQGSEA. Losses at the gene ends were 6 bases for V and 9 bases for J; bases not matched to a gene: 11. The length of the CDR3 is 13 residues. This CDR3 reads CSVGYRGQGEQFF. For the CDR3, the DNA is TGCAGCGTGGGGTACAGGGGTCAGGGTGAGCAGTTCTTC.

The chain joins TRBV20-1 to TRBJ2-1, with 11 bases lining up with TRBD2. Germline lookup yields CDR1 DFQATT and CDR2 SNEGSKA (reference sequence). V lost 4 bases to trimming and J lost 7 bases; unmatched junction nucleotides: 6. The CDR3 has 14 residues. CDR3 coding DNA: TGCAGTGCTACTACTAGCGGGAGTAAAAATGAGCAGTTCTTC. Protein sequence: CSATTSGSKNEQFF.

This clonotype has at least ten counts. The chain combines TRBV12-3 or TRBV12-4 with TRBJ2-7; TRBD2 matches at 7 bases. V dropped 6 bases and J dropped 5; count of bases not matched to a gene: 1. This CDR3 spans 11 amino acids. The CDR3, as DNA: TGTGCCAGCAGACTAGCGCACGAGCAGTACTTC. Translating it yields CASRLAHEQYF.

This chain connects TRBV29-1 to TRBJ2-7, with D uncertain. CDR1 is SQVTM and CDR2 is ANQGSEA in the germline V gene. Trimming pared 4 bases from V and 2 bases from J, leaving 9 bases between. The CDR3 totals 12 residues. The CDR3: CSVVKGTYEQYF. The CDR3 DNA reads as TGCAGCGTTGTGAAGGGCACCTACGAGCAGTACTTC.

This clonotype was observed a few times. V and J are TRBV27 and TRBJ2-3, with D tentatively TRBD2 (5 bases). Per the germline V gene, CDR1 is MNHEY and CDR2 is SMNVEV (reference sequence). V dropped 6 bases and J dropped 2 bases, with 18 bases sitting between them. The CDR3 covers 16 residues. Here the CDR3 reads CASSPGKGLNTDTQYF. CDR3 nucleotides: TGTGCCAGCAGCCCCGGGAAAGGCCTAAACACAGATACGCAGTATTTT.

This clonotype showed up many times. The V gene is TRBV12-3 or TRBV12-4, the J gene TRBJ1-5; possible D gene TRBD1, 5 bases. The CDR3 loop spans 15 amino acids. V was shortened by 4 bases and J by 2 bases, with 12 bases between the two germline ends. CDR3 nucleotides: TGTGCCAGCAGTTCTCGGGGAGGGGGCAATCAGCCCCAGCATTTT. Translating it yields CASSSRGGGNQPQHF.

This clonotype was seen only a few times. The rearrangement uses TRBV6-1 and TRBJ2-7; TRBD2 is a possible D gene (6 bases). Germline CDR1 reads MNHNS; CDR2 reads SASEGT. The CDR3 covers 13 residues. Trimming left V 9 bases short and J 3 bases short, with 15 bases between. The CDR3: CASRRLGNYEQYF. CDR3 coding DNA: TGTGCCAGTAGGCGACTAGGCAACTACGAGCAGTACTTC.

This clonotype occurred many times. The CDR3 region has the DNA TGTGCCAGCAGCTTAAGAGGCGAGCAGTACTTC. It specifies CASSLRGEQYF. V usage is TRBV7-2 and J usage is TRBJ2-7, with no clear D. V lost 2 bases, J lost 6 bases, and 5 bases lay in between. This CDR3 spans 11 amino acids. The germline V gene encodes CDR1 SGHTA and CDR2 FQGNSA.

The genes are TRBV7-2 and TRBJ2-7; no definite D call. CDR3 length: 13 residues. V lost 5 bases to trimming and J lost 0 bases, with 8 bases between them. Germline lookup yields CDR1 SGHTA and CDR2 FQGNSA. This CDR3 reads CASSALSSYEQYF. The CDR3 DNA reads TGTGCCAGCAGCGCACTAAGCTCCTACGAGCAGTACTTC. The whole variable domain, remainder taken from reference TRBV7-2 and TRBJ2-7, is GAGVSQSPSNKVTEKGKDVELRCDPISGHTALYWYRQSLGQGLEFLIYFQGNSAPDKSGLPSDRFSAERTGGSVSTLTIQRTQQEDSAVYLCASSALSSYEQYFGPGTRLTVT.

This clonotype was seen ten or more times. The rearrangement links TRBV20-1 to TRBJ2-4; D might be TRBD2 (5 bases). The CDR3 has 14 amino acids. With 7 bases removed from V and 5 bases from J, the gap between germline ends came to 18 bases. CDR1 is DFQATT and CDR2 is SNEGSKA in the germline V gene (reference sequence). CDR3 in DNA: TGCAGTGGTATAGGGAGAGCCGGGGAAAACATTCAGTACTTC. Amino acids: CSGIGRAGENIQYF.

The gene calls are TRBV11-2 and TRBJ1-4; maybe TRBD1 (5 bases). Deletions cut 10 bases from V and 0 bases from J, with 27 bases between. Germline CDR1 reads SGHAT; CDR2 reads FQNNGV. CDR3 length equals 19 residues. CDR3 coding DNA: TGTGCCACTACCTCCCCGGGACTGGGGGAAAGAGCAACTAATGAAAAACTGTTTTTT. The encoded protein is CATTSPGLGERATNEKLFF.